This T cell receptor (beta chain) was recorded in a study of blood T cell repertoires in COVID-19. Whole-study context: Some COVID-19 samples were acute and others convalescent; all came from the United States, Italy and Spain. The analysed material was cDNA or gDNA that came from T cells, B-cell-depleted T cells, or PBMCs.

The CDR3 runs to 19 residues. With V trimmed by 4 bases and J by 4 bases, 15 bases remained unmatched. Germline CDR1 and CDR2: LNHDA and SQIVND (reference sequence). Original processing notes: Reference gene primer amplification gave estimated nucleated cell counts. Assay used: immunoSEQ multiplex PCR; TCRdb lists only in-frame clones, some missing. The DNA was the basis for D and trimming; V, J and clone size are from that table. The sample records roughly 64,000 clones, around 80% being singletons. The chain uses TRBV19 and TRBJ2-7; TRBD2 matches at 14 bases. This sequence was found in a human donor in a cohort sampled during active COVID-19. The sample consisted of peripheral blood. Here the CDR3 reads CASSTLRLAGGAFPYEQYF. CDR3 nucleotide sequence: TGTGCCAGTAGTACGCTACGACTAGCGGGGGGGGCCTTCCCTTACGAGCAGTACTTC.